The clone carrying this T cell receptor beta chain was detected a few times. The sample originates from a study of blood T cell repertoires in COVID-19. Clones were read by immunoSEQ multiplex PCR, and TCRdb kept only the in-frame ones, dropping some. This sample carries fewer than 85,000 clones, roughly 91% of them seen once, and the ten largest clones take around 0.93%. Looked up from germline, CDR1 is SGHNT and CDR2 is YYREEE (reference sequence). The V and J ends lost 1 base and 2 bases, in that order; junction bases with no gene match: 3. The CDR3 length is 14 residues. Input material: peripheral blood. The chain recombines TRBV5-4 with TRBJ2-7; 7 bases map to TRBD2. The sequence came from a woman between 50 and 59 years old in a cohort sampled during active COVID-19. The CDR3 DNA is TGTGCCAGCAGCTTGTGGGGGGGAGCCTACGAGCAGTACTTC. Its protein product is CASSLWGGAYEQYF.